This passage covers 25 T cell receptor beta chains from one sample sequenced in a study of shared clonotypes between healthy human individuals. TCRdb keeps only in-frame clones here, not all; method: immunoSEQ multiplex PCR. The sample has around 610,000 clones, about 95% seen once; the top ten hold 0.095% to 0.13%. Terminally differentiated effector memory CD45RA+ cells were left out of the naive CD8 fraction, which was CD45RO-negative and positively selected for CCR7. The sample comprised naive CD8+ T cells sorted from blood. Receptors were obtained from a woman aged 25 to 45 in good health.

The rearrangement uses TRBV13 and TRBJ1-4; the D gene is possibly TRBD1 (6 bases). Trimming stripped 2 bases from V and 6 bases from J, with 10 bases between. Per germline, CDR1 PRHDT and CDR2 FYEKMQ (reference sequence). The CDR3 has 14 amino acids. CDR3 region: CASSLHREDEKLFF. The CDR3 DNA sequence: TGTGCCAGCAGCTTACACAGGGAGGATGAAAAACTGTTTTTT. Full variable domain (rest looked up from reference TRBV13 and TRBJ1-4): AAGVIQSPRHLIKEKRETATLKCYPIPRHDTVYWYQQGPGQDPQFLISFYEKMQSDKGSIPDRFSAQQFSDYHSELNMSSLELGDSALYFCASSLHREDEKLFFGSGTQLSVL.

The chain recombines TRBV14 with TRBJ2-1, with 10 bases fitting TRBD2. The CDR3 is made up of 17 amino acids. Germline V lookup: CDR1 SGHDN, CDR2 FVKESK. V lost 0 bases, J lost 8 bases, and 10 bases stayed unmatched. CDR3 bases: TGTGCCAGCAGCCAAGAACCCCTGCTAGCGGGAGTCTATGAGCAGTTCTTC. Its translation is CASSQEPLLAGVYEQFF.

The genes are TRBV7-8 and TRBJ2-1; 8 nucleotides match TRBD2. Looked up from germline, CDR1 is SGHVS and CDR2 is FQNEAQ. This CDR3 contains 15 residues. J lost 9 bases, V lost 1 base, and 8 bases had no gene match. CDR3 sequence: CASSLVAGIGSEQFF. The CDR3 nucleotides are TGTGCCAGCAGCTTAGTAGCGGGAATCGGCAGTGAGCAGTTCTTC.

The rearrangement joins TRBV28 to TRBJ2-7; the match to TRBD2 covers 11 bases. The junction had 11 bases not matched to a gene; V was cut back by 8 bases and J by 5 bases. CDR1 and CDR2 (germline): MDHEN, SYDVKM. The CDR3 runs to 15 residues. The CDR3 reads CASQTSGVLVNEQYF. In nucleotides, the CDR3 is TGTGCCAGCCAGACTAGCGGGGTTTTAGTCAACGAGCAGTACTTC.

This chain joins TRBV29-1 and TRBJ2-1; TRBD1 might be the D (6 bases). In germline, CDR1 is SQVTM, CDR2 ANQGSEA. The CDR3 has 16 residues. V lost 6 bases, J lost 1 base, and 19 bases lay in between. In DNA form, the CDR3 reads TGCAGCGTAGCCGGGACACCGGTGGGTTCCTACAATGAGCAGTTCTTC. It yields the protein CSVAGTPVGSYNEQFF.

The chain couples TRBV6-5 to TRBJ2-7; D unresolved. V was pared by 6 bases and J by 0 bases, with 9 bases between. The CDR3 covers 13 residues. The germline V gene encodes CDR1 MNHEY and CDR2 SVGAGI. In DNA form, the CDR3 reads TGTGCCAGCAGGGCAGTACTCTCCTACGAGCAGTACTTC. Residues: CASRAVLSYEQYF.

CDR3 coding DNA: TGTGCCAGTAGTATCGGGATCTCTGGAAACACCATATATTTT. Translating it yields CASSIGISGNTIYF. V usage is TRBV19 and J usage is TRBJ1-3; D remains unclear. The CDR3 length is 14 residues. CDR1 LNHDA and CDR2 SQIVND come from the germline V gene (reference sequence). V lost 3 bases to trimming and J lost 0 bases, with 6 bases between them. Based on the CDR3 plus reference TRBV19 and TRBJ1-3, the full variable domain is DGGITQSPKYLFRKEGQNVTLSCEQNLNHDAMYWYRQDPGQGLRLIYYSQIVNDFQKGDIAEGYSVSREKKESFPLTVTSAQKNPTAFYLCASSIGISGNTIYFGEGSWLTVV.

This sequence joins TRBV28 and TRBJ2-7, with a weak D call TRBD1 (5 bases). Trimming left V 3 bases short and J 3 bases short, with 18 bases between. Germline V gene lookup returns CDR1 MDHEN and CDR2 SYDVKM. This CDR3 comprises 16 residues. CDR3: CASSFLPDTARYEQYF. DNA for the CDR3: TGTGCCAGCAGTTTCCTCCCGGACACAGCCCGCTACGAGCAGTACTTC.

The chain combines TRBV19 with TRBJ1-6, with D tentatively TRBD1 (5 bases). The V gene lost 3 bases and the J gene lost 7 bases, with 13 bases spanning the gap. This CDR3 comprises 15 residues. Germline loops: CDR1 LNHDA, CDR2 SQIVND (reference sequence). The CDR3 bases are TGTGCCAGTAGTATCCAGGGTTTTGGAAATTCACCCCTCCACTTT. It yields the protein CASSIQGFGNSPLHF.

This chain uses TRBV28 with TRBJ2-7; TRBD2 aligns across 10 bases. V trimming: 7 bases; J trimming: 0 bases; junction bases outside the gene matches: 9. CDR1 and CDR2 from the germline V gene are MDHEN and SYDVKM. CDR3 length: 16 amino acids. CDR3 residues: CASNTNLAGVSYEQYF. The CDR3 DNA is TGTGCCAGCAACACGAACCTAGCGGGGGTCTCCTACGAGCAGTACTTC.

This chain joins TRBV7-9 and TRBJ2-2; D remains ambiguous. The CDR3 loop spans 16 amino acids. V lost 1 base, J lost 6 bases, and 15 bases lay in between. Per germline, CDR1 SEHNR and CDR2 FQNEAQ (reference sequence). This CDR3 reads CASSLGKNGFAGELFF. The CDR3 DNA reads TGTGCCAGCAGCTTAGGAAAAAACGGTTTCGCCGGGGAGCTGTTTTTT.

This sequence joins TRBV4-2 and TRBJ1-2, with D perhaps matching TRBD1 (6 bases). The germline V and J ends were trimmed by 0 bases and 3 bases, with 11 bases remaining between them. The germline V gene has CDR1 LGHNA and CDR2 YNFKEQ. The CDR3 has 15 residues. The CDR3 bases are TGTGCCAGCAGCCAAGAAAATGCAGGGGACTATGGCTACACCTTC. Translating it yields CASSQENAGDYGYTF.

The V gene is TRBV28, the J gene TRBJ2-2; either TRBD1 or TRBD2 may fit D (6 bases each). CDR3 length: 15 amino acids. Trimming took off 1 base at V and 6 bases at J, with 12 bases between the two ends. Germline V lookup: CDR1 MDHEN, CDR2 SYDVKM. CDR3 protein: CASSLLGGAPGELFF. CDR3 coding DNA: TGTGCCAGCAGTTTATTGGGGGGCGCCCCCGGGGAGCTGTTTTTT.

The genes are TRBV9 and TRBJ2-1; 7 positions match TRBD2. CDR3 length equals 14 residues. The trim removed 1 base at V and 7 bases at J, leaving 5 bases unmatched. Germline loops: CDR1 SGDLS, CDR2 YYNGEE. The CDR3 is CASSVMGGINEQFF. The CDR3 region has the DNA TGTGCCAGCAGCGTAATGGGAGGGATTAATGAGCAGTTCTTC.

The chain uses TRBV28 and TRBJ1-1, with 9 bases matching TRBD1. The CDR3 has 13 residues. Germline CDR1 is MDHEN and CDR2 is SYDVKM. With 5 bases clipped from V and 3 bases from J, the junction kept 1 base outside the gene matches. The CDR3 loop reads CASSGDRDTEAFF. DNA of the CDR3: TGTGCCAGCAGTGGGGACAGGGACACTGAAGCTTTCTTT.

V usage is TRBV7-2 and J usage is TRBJ1-3, with D possibly TRBD1 on 5 matching bases. This CDR3 comprises 15 residues. Germline CDR1 and CDR2: SGHTA and FQGNSA. V was clipped by 4 bases and J by 4 bases, with 14 bases between them. The CDR3 nucleotides read TGTGCCAGCAGCTGGGGGTCCGGGGCCGGAAACACCATATATTTT. This encodes CASSWGSGAGNTIYF.

The CDR3 bases are TGTGCCAGCAGTATACAGGGAATGAACACTGAAGCTTTCTTT. Its translation: CASSIQGMNTEAFF. The chain uses TRBV28 and TRBJ1-1, with D possibly TRBD1 on 6 matching bases. V was clipped by 5 bases and J by 0 bases, with 10 bases between them. CDR1 MDHEN and CDR2 SYDVKM come from the germline V gene. CDR3 size: 14 residues.

The chain is built from TRBV5-8 and TRBJ1-5; D is possibly TRBD1 (5 bases). Germline CDR1 and CDR2: SGHTS and YDEGEE. Between the trimmed V and J ends, which lost 4 bases and 0 bases, there was a span of 23 bases. The CDR3 runs 19 residues. The CDR3 here is CASSAQGGGREYSNQPQHF. The CDR3 nucleotides are TGTGCCAGCAGCGCCCAGGGTGGAGGGAGGGAATATAGCAATCAGCCCCAGCATTTT.

The V call is TRBV27, the J call TRBJ2-3, with 10 bases lining up with TRBD2. V was pared by 4 bases and J by 5 bases, with 6 bases of the junction left unmatched. The germline gives CDR1 MNHEY, CDR2 SMNVEV (reference sequence). This CDR3 spans 15 amino acids. CDR3 sequence (DNA): TGTGCCAGCAGTTCAAGCGGGAGGGCCGAAGATACGCAGTATTTT. It encodes CASSSSGRAEDTQYF.

V gene TRBV4-1 combines with J gene TRBJ2-3; TRBD1 or TRBD2 may be the D gene (5 bases each). Germline CDR1 and CDR2: MGHRA and YSYEKL. The V end was cut by 4 bases, the J end by 0 bases, with 11 bases between. This CDR3 comprises 15 residues. The CDR3 region has the DNA TGCGCCAGCAGCCCTGCCTGGGGGAGCACAGATACGCAGTATTTT. It yields the protein CASSPAWGSTDTQYF.

This rearrangement joins TRBV6-5 to TRBJ1-1; possibly TRBD1 for D (5 bases). The V end lost 4 bases, the J end lost 5 bases, and 14 bases lay between the germline ends. The CDR3 consists of 14 residues. The V gene's germline CDR1 is MNHEY and CDR2 SVGAGI. CDR3 protein: CASSWREGWTEAFF. The CDR3 region has the DNA TGTGCCAGCAGTTGGAGGGAGGGGTGGACTGAAGCTTTCTTT.

This clone came up once. The chain recombines TRBV11-2 with TRBJ2-5; TRBD1 aligns across 9 bases. From germline, CDR1 is SGHAT and CDR2 FQNNGV. The CDR3 is made up of 13 amino acids. V shed 1 base and J 14 bases; nucleotides not matched to a gene: 8. CDR3 sequence (DNA): TGTGCCAGCAGCTTAGGGATGGGGACAGGGTTATACTTC. This translates into CASSLGMGTGLYF.

The V and J genes are TRBV29-1 and TRBJ2-2; D may be TRBD1 or TRBD2 (5 bases each). The V end lost 4 bases, the J end lost 5 bases, and 14 bases lay between the germline ends. CDR1 is SQVTM, CDR2 ANQGSEA, per germline. The CDR3 is 14 residues long. CDR3 DNA sequence: TGCAGCGTTGGGGGACCGGGCGGGACCGGGGAGCTGTTTTTT. Protein product: CSVGGPGGTGELFF.

Points on this clone: This specimen includes other DNA sequences encoding the same CDR3. This chain uses TRBV28 with TRBJ2-7; 7 bases align to TRBD1. Germline CDR1 reads MDHEN; CDR2 reads SYDVKM. Trimming at V came to 5 bases and at J to 0 bases, leaving 4 bases not matched to a gene. This CDR3 region has 14 residues. CDR3 sequence (DNA): TGTGCCAGCAGTCTAACAGGGGACTCCTACGAGCAGTACTTC. Its protein is CASSLTGDSYEQYF.

The chain joins TRBV6-5 to TRBJ2-3, with 12 positions matching TRBD2. Trimming cost V 4 bases and J 3 bases; bases outside gene matches: 2. Germline CDR1 reads MNHEY; CDR2 reads SVGAGI. The CDR3 totals 15 residues. The DNA for the CDR3 is TGTGCCAGCAGTTCTAGCGGGAGGGCGACAGATACGCAGTATTTT. This sequence encodes CASSSSGRATDTQYF.